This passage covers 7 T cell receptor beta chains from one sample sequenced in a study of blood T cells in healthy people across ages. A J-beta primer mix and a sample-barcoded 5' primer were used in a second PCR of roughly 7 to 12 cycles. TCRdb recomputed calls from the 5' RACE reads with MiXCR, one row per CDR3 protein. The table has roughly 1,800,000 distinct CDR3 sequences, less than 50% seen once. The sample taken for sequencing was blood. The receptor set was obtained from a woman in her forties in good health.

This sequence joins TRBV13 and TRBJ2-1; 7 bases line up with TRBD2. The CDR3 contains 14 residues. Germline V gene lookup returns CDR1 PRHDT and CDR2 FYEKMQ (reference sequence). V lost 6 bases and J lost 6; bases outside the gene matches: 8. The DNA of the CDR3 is TGTGCCAGCAGGTCGGGGGGTAGCACCAATGAGCAGTTCTTC. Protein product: CASRSGGSTNEQFF.

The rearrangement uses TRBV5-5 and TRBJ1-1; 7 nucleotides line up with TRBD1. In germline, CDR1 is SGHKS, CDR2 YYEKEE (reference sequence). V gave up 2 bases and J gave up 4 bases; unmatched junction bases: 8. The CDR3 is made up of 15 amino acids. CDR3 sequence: CASSLADRAGTEAFF. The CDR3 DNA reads TGTGCCAGCAGCTTAGCTGACAGGGCGGGCACTGAAGCTTTCTTT.

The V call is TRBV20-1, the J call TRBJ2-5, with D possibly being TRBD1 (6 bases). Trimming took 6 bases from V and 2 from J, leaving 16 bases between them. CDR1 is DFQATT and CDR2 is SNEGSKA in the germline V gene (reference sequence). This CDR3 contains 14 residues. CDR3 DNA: TGCAGTGCAACGAGGGGGATCCTACAAGAGACCCAGTACTTC. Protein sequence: CSATRGILQETQYF.

CDR3 sequence (DNA): TGTGCCACCAGCAGAGCCCGGGCCAGTGCGACAGATACGCAGTATTTT. Translation gives CATSRARASATDTQYF. This rearrangement joins TRBV15 to TRBJ2-3; D uncertain. V lost 1 base and J lost 3, with 14 bases in between. The CDR3 contains 16 residues. Germline CDR1 reads LNHNV; CDR2 reads YYDKDF (reference sequence).

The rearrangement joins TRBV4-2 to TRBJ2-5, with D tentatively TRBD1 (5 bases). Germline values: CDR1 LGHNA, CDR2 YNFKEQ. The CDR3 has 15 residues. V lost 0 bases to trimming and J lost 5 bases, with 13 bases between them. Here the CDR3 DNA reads TGTGCCAGCAGCCAAGATCTGGGGCAGGGTGAGACCCAGTACTTC. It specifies CASSQDLGQGETQYF.

CDR3 sequence: CATSRVGQLNYEQFF. CDR3 coding DNA: TGTGCCACCAGCAGAGTCGGTCAGTTAAACTATGAGCAGTTCTTC. The rearrangement uses TRBV15 and TRBJ2-1; D uncertain. V was shortened by 1 base and J by 8 bases, with 15 bases between the two germline ends. CDR1 and CDR2 (germline): LNHNV, YYDKDF (reference sequence). The CDR3 runs to 15 residues.

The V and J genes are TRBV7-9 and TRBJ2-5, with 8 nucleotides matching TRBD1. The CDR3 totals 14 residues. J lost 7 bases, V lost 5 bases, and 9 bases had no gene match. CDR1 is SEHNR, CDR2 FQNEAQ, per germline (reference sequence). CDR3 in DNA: TGTGCCAGCAGCCAAGGACAGGGTTACGGGACCCAGTACTTC. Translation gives CASSQGQGYGTQYF.